Sequencing of this T cell receptor (beta chain) was carried out in a study of blood T cell repertoires in COVID-19. The CDR3 sequence is 12 residues long. Germline V gives CDR1 GTSNPN, CDR2 SVGIG (reference sequence). Trimming removed 4 bases from V and 1 base from J, with 7 bases in between. Repertoires were generated with immunoSEQ multiplex PCR, while TCRdb's copy carries only in-frame clones and drops some. The sample shows 350,000 to 450,000 clones, around 90% of them seen only once. The TCR sequence derives from a middle-aged man with acute or convalescent COVID-19. The sequenced sample consisted of peripheral blood. The V call is TRBV30, the J call TRBJ1-1; D ambiguous. The CDR3 bases are TGTGCCTGGAATAGCGGGAACACTGAAGCTTTCTTT. As protein: CAWNSGNTEAFF. The whole variable domain, filled in from reference TRBV30 and TRBJ1-1, reads SQTIHQWPATLVQPVGSPLSLECTVEGTSNPNLYWYRQAAGRGLQLLFYSVGIGQISSEVPQNLSASRPQDRQFILSSKKLLLSDSGFYLCAWNSGNTEAFFGQGTRLTVV.